This is a list of T cell receptor beta chains from one sample in a study of blood T cells in healthy people across ages. One entry per CDR3 protein, called by TCRdb with MiXCR from the 5' RACE reads. This sample has around 970,000 distinct CDR3 sequences, with about 53% found just once. The sample taken for sequencing was blood. The receptor set was obtained from a woman aged 60-70 years in good health. Both conserved end residues are part of each CDR3. The order of the fields is D gene, J gene, V gene, clone size, CDR3 protein, CDR3 DNA. The D gene is left open where the match is weak. Size values are once, few and many counts, or a class for expanded clones, and some rows have none.

NA	TRBJ2-5	TRBV28	NA	CASSLRLGGETQYF	TGTGCCAGCAGTTTGAGGTTGGGGGGAGAGACCCAGTACTTC
NA	TRBJ2-1	TRBV7-2	NA	CASSLDRVATNEQFF	TGTGCCAGCAGCTTAGACAGGGTGGCGACCAATGAGCAGTTCTTC
TRBD1	TRBJ2-7	TRBV7-9	few	CASSLGTAFYEQYF	TGTGCCAGCAGCTTGGGGACAGCGTTCTACGAGCAGTACTTC
TRBD1	TRBJ1-5	TRBV20-1	NA	CSARAWAGQVKQPQHF	TGCAGTGCTAGAGCATGGGCTGGACAGGTCAAGCAGCCCCAGCATTTT
TRBD1	TRBJ2-1	TRBV20-1	NA	CSAREGTGRNEQFF	TGCAGTGCTAGAGAGGGGACAGGGCGGAATGAGCAGTTCTTC
NA	TRBJ2-4	TRBV5-6	NA	CASSWEPKNIQYF	TGTGCCAGCAGCTGGGAACCCAAAAACATTCAGTACTTC
NA	TRBJ1-4	TRBV12-3/TRBV12-4	NA	CASSYNEKLFF	TGTGCCAGCAGTTATAATGAAAAACTGTTTTTT
TRBD2	TRBJ2-1	TRBV10-3	NA	CAVGGPSGTPNEQFF	TGTGCCGTCGGAGGGCCTAGCGGGACCCCCAATGAGCAGTTCTTC
NA	TRBJ2-1	TRBV29-1	few	CSLTPFRLNEQFF	TGCAGCCTGACCCCGTTCAGGTTGAATGAGCAGTTCTTC
NA	TRBJ1-1	TRBV12-3/TRBV12-4	few	CASSFGDLINTEAFF	TGTGCCAGCAGTTTTGGGGACTTGATTAACACTGAAGCTTTCTTT
NA	TRBJ2-7	TRBV5-1	NA	CASSLESGGAYEQYF	TGCGCCAGCAGCTTGGAGTCTGGGGGCGCCTACGAGCAGTACTTC
NA	TRBJ2-1	TRBV29-1	NA	CSVEEDEHRSYNEQFF	TGCAGCGTTGAAGAAGATGAGCACCGTTCATACAATGAGCAGTTCTTC
TRBD1	TRBJ2-7	TRBV6-1	NA	CASRTGRSYEQYF	TGTGCCAGCAGGACAGGGAGATCCTACGAGCAGTACTTC
TRBD2	TRBJ2-1	TRBV5-1	NA	CASSVGLAGEYNEQFF	TGCGCCAGCAGCGTCGGACTAGCGGGAGAGTACAATGAGCAGTTCTTC
TRBD2	TRBJ2-5	TRBV28	few	CASSLGVAGVETQYF	TGTGCCAGCAGCCTAGGGGTAGCGGGAGTAGAGACCCAGTACTTC
TRBD1	TRBJ2-1	TRBV6-2/TRBV6-3	NA	CASRPTGTYEQFF	TGTGCCAGCAGACCGACAGGGACCTATGAGCAGTTCTTC
TRBD2	TRBJ2-5	TRBV7-2	NA	CAGSLTKTSRETQYF	TGTGCCGGCAGCTTAACGAAGACTAGCAGGGAGACCCAGTACTTC
NA	TRBJ2-7	TRBV20-1	NA	CSARARALSYEQYF	TGCAGTGCTAGAGCCAGGGCCCTCTCCTACGAGCAGTACTTC